This TCR beta chain was profiled in a study of T cells in Graves' hyperthyroidism and ophthalmopathy. Regions amplified from RNA transcripts were the TCR beta CDR3 regions. Initially, a first-round RT-PCR of the TCR CDR3 employed the HTBI primer set. MiXCR was run by TCRdb on the multiplex PCR reads, yielding one entry per CDR3 protein. The sample consists of approximately 260,000 distinct CDR3 sequences, approximately 14% of them appearing once. The PBMCs studied were ones that came from 9 to 10 ml fresh peripheral blood. Regarding this clonotype: What it binds is unknown. A much bigger clone sits one base away, suggesting this may be a read error.

Study results and limitations: By a 13 V-J model, ophthalmopathy was set apart from stable hyperthyroidism.

The sequenced sample consisted of blood. The sequence was collected from a woman aged 50 to 60 with Graves' hyperthyroidism that later progressed to Graves' ophthalmopathy.

DNA of the CDR3: TGCGCCAGCAGCCCCCGGGACACCTACGAGCAGCACTTC. It is translated as CASSPRDTYEQHF. This chain joins TRBV4-1 and TRBJ2-7; a possible D gene is TRBD1 (6 bases). The germline V gene has CDR1 MGHRA and CDR2 YSYEKL. The CDR3 totals 13 residues.